This TCR beta chain was recorded in a study of beta chain features in type 1 diabetes. What was sequenced were expressed TCRB transcripts, since all of the isolated RNA had been reverse transcribed. Average read counts of stem cell-like memory T cell samples were about 1 million. Assay used: immunoSEQ multiplex PCR; TCRdb lists only in-frame clones, some missing. The sample shows tens of thousands of clones, under 35% of them seen only once. Regarding the study as a whole: cDNA sequencing could over-represent cells with high TCR expression.

Germline V gene sequence: CDR1 SQVTM, CDR2 ANQGSEA. The CDR3 length is 12 residues. Trimming cost V 5 bases and J 6 bases; bases outside gene matches: 4. This clone appeared a few times. Its matching antigen is unknown. V is TRBV29-1 and J is TRBJ1-2; the match to TRBD1 covers 9 bases. The sequencing sample was made of stem cell memory CD4+ T cells from blood. The TCR comes from a woman between 18 and 29 years old in good health. Here the CDR3 reads CSVSRTGDGYTF. In DNA, the CDR3 is TGCAGCGTTAGTAGGACAGGGGATGGCTACACCTTC.